This passage covers 15 T cell receptor beta chains from one sample sequenced in a study of T-cell memory formation after mild COVID-19. TCRdb re-called the 5' RACE reads through MiXCR, storing one row per CDR3 protein. The sample contains roughly 510,000 distinct CDR3 sequences, around 15% of which appear only once. Sequencing used PBMCs or a T cell subset sorted from them (not recorded which). Receptor source: an adult woman who had mild COVID-19 (a few samples of this study predate the infection). Cell type and time point are not known.

This clonotype has a handful of counts. The chain carries TRBV12-3 or TRBV12-4 and TRBJ2-7; 8 bases align to TRBD2. The V and J ends lost 5 bases and 0 bases, in that order; junction bases with no gene match: 12. The CDR3 covers 17 residues. CDR3 amino acids: CASSPGGSGAYSYEQYF. The CDR3 bases are TGTGCCAGCAGTCCGGGAGGTAGCGGGGCATACTCCTACGAGCAGTACTTC.

The rearrangement joins TRBV6-1 to TRBJ2-1; D is possibly TRBD2 (6 bases). V was pared by 2 bases and J by 7 bases, with 15 bases between. Germline lookup yields CDR1 MNHNS and CDR2 SASEGT. The CDR3 covers 15 residues. CDR3 loop: CASSESDSGRNEQFF. CDR3 coding DNA: TGTGCCAGCAGTGAATCGGATAGCGGTCGGAATGAGCAGTTCTTC.

The sample holds a few counts of this clonotype. The chain recombines TRBV25-1 with TRBJ1-2; a possible D gene is TRBD1 (5 bases). CDR3 length equals 13 residues. In germline, CDR1 is MGHDK, CDR2 SYGVNS. Trimming took off 8 bases at V and 2 bases at J, with 12 bases between the two ends. CDR3 sequence: CASARDGNYGYTF. CDR3 nucleotides: TGTGCCAGCGCTAGGGACGGAAACTATGGCTACACCTTC.

This clonotype has a handful of counts. The V and J genes are TRBV3-1 and TRBJ2-2, with TRBD2 identical over 7 bases. The germline gives CDR1 LGHDT, CDR2 YNNKEL (reference sequence). The V segment lost 3 bases and the J segment 2 bases; nucleotides outside the gene matches: 6. CDR3 length: 16 amino acids. CDR3 DNA sequence: TGTGCCAGCAGCCAGACCGGGACTATCAACACCGGGGAGCTGTTTTTT. This codes for CASSQTGTINTGELFF. Based on the CDR3 plus reference TRBV3-1 and TRBJ2-2, the full variable domain is DTAVSQTPKYLVTQMGNDKSIKCEQNLGHDTMYWYKQDSKKFLKIMFSYNNKELIINETVPNRFSPKSPDKAHLNLHINSLELGDSAVYFCASSQTGTINTGELFFGEGSRLTVL.

The chain employs TRBV19 and TRBJ1-6; D remains ambiguous. V dropped 6 bases and J dropped 14 bases, with 11 bases sitting between them. The CDR3 loop spans 11 amino acids. Germline V CDR1 and CDR2: LNHDA, SQIVND (reference sequence). CDR3 residues: CASRGSATLHF. CDR3 DNA: TGTGCCAGTAGAGGTTCAGCGACCCTCCACTTT.

This clonotype turned up a few times. This chain uses TRBV15 with TRBJ2-7, with D unclear. The CDR3 has 15 amino acids. The V gene lost 8 bases and the J gene lost 0 bases, with 17 bases spanning the gap. Per the germline V gene, CDR1 is LNHNV and CDR2 is YYDKDF (reference sequence). The CDR3 is CATSLRLRSSYEQYF. The CDR3 DNA reads TGTGCCACCTCCCTGCGGCTGAGGAGCTCCTACGAGCAGTACTTC.

In its sample, this clonotype was seen a few times. The chain uses TRBV5-6 and TRBJ1-2; 8 bases fit TRBD1. Losses at the gene ends were 2 bases for V and 1 base for J; bases not matched to a gene: 4. Germline CDR1 and CDR2: SGHDT and YYEEEE. This CDR3 has 15 residues. The CDR3 DNA is TGTGCCAGCAGCTTTGGACAGGGCCTTAACTATGGCTACACCTTC. Translation gives CASSFGQGLNYGYTF.

This clonotype was found a few times. The V and J genes are TRBV20-1 and TRBJ2-1, with D maybe TRBD1 (5 bases). The CDR3 totals 12 residues. V lost 3 bases and J lost 8, with 11 bases in between. Germline CDR1 is DFQATT and CDR2 is SNEGSKA (reference sequence). CDR3 in amino acids: CSASRAYDEQFF. DNA of the CDR3: TGCAGTGCTAGCAGGGCTTACGATGAGCAGTTCTTC.

This clonotype was counted between two and nine times. The V call is TRBV7-2, the J call TRBJ2-5, with unresolved D. The V gene's germline CDR1 is SGHTA and CDR2 FQGNSA. The ends were cut back, 5 bases at V and 0 bases at J, with 10 bases in the middle. The CDR3 is made up of 14 amino acids. The CDR3 DNA is TGTGCCAGCAGCCCCTCCTTAGACCAAGAGACCCAGTACTTC. Translation: CASSPSLDQETQYF.

This clonotype has just a few counts. V usage is TRBV20-1 and J usage is TRBJ2-3; the match to TRBD2 covers 12 bases. The ends lost 5 bases at V and 0 bases at J; junction bases unmatched: 6. CDR3 length: 16 residues. Germline CDR1 reads DFQATT; CDR2 reads SNEGSKA (reference sequence). The CDR3 bases are TGCAGTGCTCGACTAGCGGGGGTTTCTAGCACAGATACGCAGTATTTT. It is translated as CSARLAGVSSTDTQYF.

This clonotype was recorded a few times. The chain couples TRBV7-9 to TRBJ1-2; D not resolved. The CDR3 is 14 residues long. The germline V gene encodes CDR1 SEHNR and CDR2 FQNEAQ (reference sequence). V was trimmed by 2 bases and J by 7 bases, leaving 14 bases between them. The CDR3 region has the DNA TGTGCCAGCAGCTTAAACCCCACAGCGGGTGGCTACACCTTC. This gives the protein CASSLNPTAGGYTF. Full variable domain (rest looked up from reference TRBV7-9 and TRBJ1-2): DTGVSQNPRHKITKRGQNVTFRCDPISEHNRLYWYRQTLGQGPEFLTYFQNEAQLEKSRLLSDRFSAERPKGSFSTLEIQRTEQGDSAMYLCASSLNPTAGGYTFGSGTRLTVV.

The chain uses TRBV7-3 and TRBJ2-3; tentatively, D is TRBD2 (5 bases). The CDR3 totals 16 residues. CDR1 SGHTA and CDR2 FQGTGA come from the germline V gene. Deletions cut 2 bases from V and 5 bases from J, with 17 bases between. The CDR3 spells CASSLRPGLEGDTQYF. The CDR3 nucleotides are TGTGCCAGCAGCTTACGGCCCGGGCTCGAGGGAGATACGCAGTATTTT.

The chain joins TRBV9 to TRBJ2-1; 15 bases fit TRBD2. The CDR3 length is 15 residues. Trimming cost V 4 bases and J 10 bases; bases outside gene matches: 6. From germline, CDR1 is SGDLS and CDR2 YYNGEE. The CDR3 region has the DNA TGTGCCAGCAGCCCCGGACTAGCGGGGGGGGGCGAGCAGTTCTTC. Translation gives CASSPGLAGGGEQFF.

The sample holds one count of this clonotype. The chain is built from TRBV5-1 and TRBJ1-3; D is undetermined. This CDR3 is 14 amino acids long. Germline CDR1 SGHRS, CDR2 YFSETQ. Trimming shortened V by 0 bases and J by 3 bases, and 7 bases separated the two germline ends. The CDR3 reads CASSLAPDGNTIYF. The CDR3 DNA reads as TGCGCCAGCAGCTTGGCGCCAGATGGAAACACCATATATTTT.

This clonotype was counted many times. This sequence joins TRBV7-2 and TRBJ2-1; 10 bases line up with TRBD2. This CDR3 spans 13 amino acids. Germline V gene lookup returns CDR1 SGHTA and CDR2 FQGNSA. Trimming removed 2 bases from V and 12 bases from J; junction bases left unmatched: 4. The CDR3 protein is CASSLSVAGGQFF. The CDR3 DNA sequence: TGTGCCAGCAGCTTATCTGTAGCGGGAGGGCAGTTCTTC.